The 11 T cell receptor beta chains below were found in one sample sequenced in a study of beta chain features in type 1 diabetes. Study-level findings and limits: Among patients with Type 1 diabetes, TCRB CDR3s were moderately but significantly shorter in every one of the four CD4+ subsets.

Reverse transcribing all isolated RNA meant expressed TCRB transcripts were sequenced. This table comes from immunoSEQ multiplex PCR, and its TCRdb copy is limited to in-frame clones, with some not included. Here the sample spans around 45,000 clones, around 45% being singletons. For these receptors, no antigen is known. The sequenced sample consisted of stem cell memory CD4+ T cells from blood. All receptors derive from a man aged 25 to 40 with type 1 diabetes.

This clone was seen many times. V usage is TRBV7-9 and J usage is TRBJ2-6; D is uncertain. Trimming took 4 bases from V and 0 from J, leaving 4 bases between them. The CDR3 loop spans 14 amino acids. The germline V gene encodes CDR1 SEHNR and CDR2 FQNEAQ (reference sequence). Here the CDR3 reads CASSYISGANVLTF. The CDR3 DNA reads as TGTGCCAGCAGCTACATCTCTGGGGCCAACGTCCTGACTTTC.

The chain employs TRBV28 and TRBJ1-5, with TRBD1 matching 7 bases. The CDR3 has 15 residues. J lost 4 bases, V lost 3 bases, and 6 bases had no gene match. Germline V lookup: CDR1 MDHEN, CDR2 SYDVKM. CDR3 protein: CASSFTGVSNQPQHF. DNA for the CDR3: TGTGCCAGCAGTTTTACAGGGGTATCTAATCAGCCCCAGCATTTT.

In DNA, the CDR3 is TGTGCCAGCAGCCCTCGGTTCCGGACTGAAGCTTTCTTT. Translated: CASSPRFRTEAFF. The rearrangement uses TRBV11-1 and TRBJ1-1; D is unresolved. The V gene lost 5 bases and the J gene lost 5 bases, with 12 bases spanning the gap. Germline V gives CDR1 SGHAT, CDR2 FQDESV (reference sequence). The length of the CDR3 is 13 residues.

This sequence joins TRBV28 and TRBJ1-5; possibly TRBD1 for D (6 bases). CDR1 and CDR2 (germline): MDHEN, SYDVKM. V was trimmed by 5 bases and J by 11 bases, leaving 16 bases between them. The CDR3 runs 13 residues. The CDR3 DNA reads as TGTGCCAGCAGTGTGACAGGCTTTGGAGCCCAGCATTTT. It yields the protein CASSVTGFGAQHF.

J is TRBJ1-1 and V is TRBV28, with D possibly TRBD1 on 6 matching bases. There are 16 residues in the CDR3. The germline V gene has CDR1 MDHEN and CDR2 SYDVKM. Trimming cost V 6 bases and J 5 bases, with 22 bases left between them. The CDR3 DNA reads TGTGCCAGCAGCCCCCCAAAAGGGGGATGGGGAACTGAAGCTTTCTTT. This sequence encodes CASSPPKGGWGTEAFF.

The V call is TRBV4-2, the J call TRBJ1-3; TRBD1 agrees at 8 bases. The J segment lost 3 bases and the V segment lost 2 bases, leaving 3 bases of the junction unmatched. Germline assignment: CDR1 LGHNA and CDR2 YNFKEQ. The CDR3 length is 15 residues. CDR3 protein: CASSQKDRGGNTIYF. The CDR3 DNA is TGTGCCAGCAGCCAAAAAGACAGGGGTGGAAACACCATATATTTT.

The chain joins TRBV29-1 to TRBJ2-7, with a weak D call TRBD2 (6 bases). The length of the CDR3 is 13 residues. Germline loops: CDR1 SQVTM, CDR2 ANQGSEA. Trimming stripped 3 bases from V and 5 bases from J, with 14 bases between. The CDR3 nucleotides are TGCAGCGTTGACGGTGGCGGGAACAACGAGCAGTACTTC. Translation: CSVDGGGNNEQYF.

The V gene is TRBV28, the J gene TRBJ1-2; no clear D gene. The germline V and J ends were trimmed by 6 bases and 3 bases, with 11 bases remaining between them. Germline-derived CDR1 and CDR2 are MDHEN and SYDVKM. This CDR3 has 13 amino acids. This chain's CDR3 is CASRPGIYYGYTF. CDR3 DNA: TGTGCCAGCAGACCCGGGATCTACTATGGCTACACCTTC.

This clone appeared a few times. The chain uses TRBV5-4 and TRBJ2-2; 7 nucleotides agree with TRBD2. The CDR3 consists of 15 residues. CDR1 is SGHNT, CDR2 YYREEE, per germline (reference sequence). Trimming at V came to 0 bases and at J to 1 base, leaving 0 bases not matched to a gene. CDR3 DNA: TGTGCCAGCAGCTTGGGCGGGGGGAACACCGGGGAGCTGTTTTTT. Translated: CASSLGGGNTGELFF.

This chain links TRBV30 with TRBJ2-1; tentatively, D is TRBD2 (5 bases). V was cut by 5 bases and J by 4 bases, with 12 bases left in between. CDR3 length equals 13 residues. The germline V gene has CDR1 GTSNPN and CDR2 SVGIG (reference sequence). The CDR3 DNA is TGTGCCTGGGCCGTGGGCGGGTACAATGAGCAGTTCTTC. Encoded protein: CAWAVGGYNEQFF.

A few counts support this clone. This chain joins TRBV6-1 and TRBJ2-3; weak D call: TRBD2 (5 bases). V gave up 8 bases and J gave up 5 bases, with 11 bases separating them. Germline V gives CDR1 MNHNS, CDR2 SASEGT. The CDR3 runs 12 residues. Here the CDR3 reads CASARRGDTQYF. CDR3 coding DNA: TGTGCCAGCGCACGTCGGGGAGATACGCAGTATTTT.